This T cell receptor beta chain was obtained from a study of T cell responses to AZD1222 COVID-19 vaccine (dated by TCRdb to 2020 to 2023). Regarding the research as a whole: TCR sequencing was performed for roughly 250 trial participants, of whom about 200 were given two doses of AZD1222 and around 25 were given two doses of MenACWY control vaccine. Trial participants were enrolled into age subgroups of 18-55, 56-69 and 70-plus years, which contained 148, 28 and 57 TCR-sequenced participants, respectively. Overall study outcomes, separate from this receptor: The whole spike protein was spanned by vaccine-associated CD4 TCRs, and dominant responses were seen in regions 160-218 and 743-854. Participants were mostly white British and included more females than males, and it was suggested by the authors that clonal diversity may have been underestimated. No day 14 peak-response samples were available, so repertoires were characterized only after the peak T cell response. Epitopes outside the regions mutated in the B.1.351 and B.1.1.7 variants were reportedly recognized by nearly half of the unique spike-specific TCRs. After two AZD1222 doses, spike-specific TCR breadth and depth were significantly higher than at day 0 and than in MenACWY recipients. The 56-69-year group was small, and its depth increase did not reach significance, likely because of low power. Conclusions about previously exposed vaccinees were limited because only 6 or 7 AZD1222 recipients were SARS-CoV-2 seropositive at baseline.

The CDR3 regions of human TCRbeta chains were subjected to immunosequencing. As for how the authors treated the data: Repertoire TCRs were matched against a reference library of SARS-CoV-2-specific TCRs generated with the MIRA antigen-specificity platform. Breadth was defined as the fraction of unique TCRs that were SARS-CoV-2-associated. Depth was defined as the fraction of total T cells that were SARS-CoV-2-associated. Using the MIRA data, each spike-specific TCR was assigned both to the spike region to which the TCR was reactive and to a CD4 or CD8 class. Log10-transformed breadth and depth values were compared by one-way ANOVA with Sidak's multiple comparisons tests. Not all clones reach the TCRdb copy of this immuneACCESS table, which keeps in-frame sequences only. Checked studies attribute under half of the gap to unresolved V genes and leave the rest unexplained. Clonal size and the V and J genes are those of that table, whereas D and trimming came from the DNA. The sample table records approximately 150,000 clones; around 90% of these occur just once. The ten largest make up 3.5% to 5.5% of the sample.

Including cysteine and phenylalanine, the CDR3 has 14 amino acids. Solely the CDR3 DNA is kept, with 42 bases framed from the first base. Relative to germline, V is missing 5 bases and J is missing 4 bases, with 8 bases of the junction outside any gene match. The CDR1 and CDR2 encoded by the germline V gene are SGHTA and FQGNSA. As regards this clone: Its antigen remains undetermined. Base qualities are not provided; no much larger clone lies one nucleotide away.

The sample's time point, from its label and the paper: about 28 days (+/-7) after the second vaccine dose. The meaning of the sample's treatment or condition label: meningococcal conjugate vaccine given as trial control. Vaccinee samples came from UK trials COV001 and COV002, including a single-blind randomized controlled phase 2/3 trial of AZD1222 (ChAdOx1 nCoV-19) in healthy adults. Trial participant PBMC samples were collected at day 0 and day 28 after the second dose for TCRbeta chain sequencing. The clonotype comes from an adult who received the MenACWY meningococcal vaccine as a control. The V and J segments used are TRBV7-2 and TRBJ2-7; 7 middle bases align to TRBD2. Sequencing used peripheral blood, obtained 28 days after the second dose of the MenACWY control vaccine. The CDR3 protein is CASSRRESRYEQYF. The nucleotide sequence reads as follows: TGTGCCAGCAGCCGGCGGGAGTCAAGGTACGAGCAGTACTTC.